This T cell receptor (beta chain) is drawn from a study of glioma-infiltrating T cells. Across the study: Glioma patients had dexamethasone for six or fewer days before surgery.

V gave up 8 bases and J gave up 7 bases, with 9 bases separating them. This CDR3 is 12 amino acids long. Germline V gives CDR1 MNHNS, CDR2 SASEGT. The iRepertoire nested amplicon-rescue multiplex PCR amplified TCR alpha and beta CDR3s from RNA. TCRdb used MiXCR to reprocess the multiplex PCR reads, holding one entry per CDR3 protein. This sample has around 350,000 distinct CDR3 sequences, with 41% found just once. Study results and limitations: Only very few CDR3 sequences appeared in both tissue and blood. Patients with low tissue-blood divergence carried a signature set of shared blood CDR3 motifs.

This clonotype showed up many times. Antigen unknown. The sample comprised glioma tissue, nonneoplastic brain tissue, or PBMCs (not recorded which). The chain employs TRBV6-1 and TRBJ1-6; no clear D gene. This sequence was found in a human donor with low-grade glioma or glioblastoma, undergoing nonglioma brain surgery, or in good health (not recorded which). The CDR3 DNA reads TGTGCCAGCGGGCAGAGAAATTCACCCCTCCACTTT. Encoded protein: CASGQRNSPLHF.